These 19 T cell receptor beta chains originate from one sample sequenced in a study of HIV-infected patients and healthy controls. cDNA was made from roughly 470 ng RNA using alpha and beta constant primers. Each of the alpha and beta chains got its own library through chain-specific third strand synthesis with indices. TCRdb recomputed calls from the 5' RACE reads with MiXCR, one row per CDR3 protein. The table has about 5,000 distinct CDR3 sequences, 20% seen once; the top ten hold approximately 32%. Roughly three months, about 14 weeks, into antiretroviral therapy, follow-up blood was collected. Whole blood was used without fractionation, so all unsorted peripheral T cells were included. Sequences were derived from blood, sampled during antiretroviral therapy. The receptors here all came from an adult with HIV infection.

The chain joins TRBV3-1 to TRBJ2-1; no firm D call. This CDR3 spans 15 amino acids. From germline, CDR1 is LGHDT and CDR2 YNNKEL (reference sequence). Trimming removed 0 bases at V and 3 bases at J, with 9 bases between. Written as DNA, the CDR3 is TGTGCCAGCAGCCAAGACCTGGGCCTCTACAATGAGCAGTTCTTC. Translation: CASSQDLGLYNEQFF.

This clonotype is classed as medium-sized. The gene calls are TRBV5-1 and TRBJ2-5; 7 bases line up with TRBD1. The CDR3 spans 15 residues. CDR1 SGHRS and CDR2 YFSETQ come from the germline V gene. V dropped 6 bases and J dropped 4; count of bases not matched to a gene: 12. The DNA for the CDR3 is TGCGCCAGCACCCACGGGACAGCCCTTGGAGAGACCCAGTACTTC. Protein product: CASTHGTALGETQYF.

This clonotype is medium-sized within its sample. The V gene is TRBV27, the J gene TRBJ1-2; D is unresolved. Trimming took 5 bases from V and 9 from J, leaving 19 bases between them. This CDR3 has 14 amino acids. Germline V gives CDR1 MNHEY, CDR2 SMNVEV (reference sequence). CDR3 residues: CASSPGRGDVRYTF. In DNA, the CDR3 is TGTGCCAGCAGTCCCGGACGTGGTGATGTGCGCTACACCTTC.

This clonotype counts as medium-sized. This CDR3 is CASTDPDGGLTEAFF. DNA of the CDR3: TGTGCCAGCACCGACCCTGACGGGGGGCTAACTGAAGCTTTCTTT. The chain links TRBV21-1 to TRBJ1-1; the D call of TRBD1 is as the table states it, not checked on the DNA. TRBV21-1 constitutes a pseudogene. The CDR3 runs to 15 residues.

This clonotype was recorded many times. The chain carries TRBV6-2 or TRBV6-3 and TRBJ1-4; the D is unclear. The germline V gene has CDR1 MNHEY and CDR2 SVGEGT. The CDR3 sequence is 13 residues long. The V and J ends lost 6 bases and 8 bases respectively, with 13 bases between them. The CDR3: CASSPEGREKLFF. CDR3 nucleotides: TGTGCCAGCAGCCCGGAAGGGAGAGAAAAACTGTTTTTT.

This clonotype was found a few times. CDR3 protein: CASSEGQGMGTGELFF. The CDR3 region has the DNA TGCGCCAGCAGCGAGGGACAGGGGATGGGCACCGGGGAGCTGTTTTTT. The V call is TRBV5-1, the J call TRBJ2-2; 10 nucleotides line up with TRBD1. The CDR3 totals 16 residues. Germline V CDR1 and CDR2: SGHRS, YFSETQ. V trimming: 4 bases; J trimming: 4 bases; junction bases outside the gene matches: 7.

Comment on this clonotype: The germline gene is not matched at one end of the junction; a read error may be the cause. The chain combines TRBV6-6 with TRBJ1-5, with 7 positions matching TRBD1. Germline V gene sequence: CDR1 MNHNY, CDR2 SVGAGI (reference sequence). The CDR3 runs to 14 residues. As DNA, the CDR3 is TGTGACAGCAGTCGCGACAGGGTGAGTCAGCCCCAGCATTTT. This encodes CDSSRDRVSQPQHF.

Comments on this clonotype: The junction does not match germline at one end; this may be a read error. This chain joins TRBV4-1 and TRBJ1-4; D is undetermined. CDR3 length: 14 amino acids. Germline V gives CDR1 MGHRA, CDR2 YSYEKL. CDR3 nucleotide sequence: TGCGCCAGAAGCCACCCCGTCGTTAATGAAAAACTGTTTTTT. Its protein is CARSHPVVNEKLFF.

This clonotype appeared a few times. The chain couples TRBV6-5 to TRBJ2-3; tentative D call: TRBD2 (6 bases). The germline gives CDR1 MNHEY, CDR2 SVGAGI. The CDR3 sequence is 16 residues long. V was clipped by 2 bases and J by 2 bases, with 14 bases between them. The CDR3 spells CASSYHGGTPTDTQYF. CDR3 nucleotide sequence: TGTGCCAGCAGTTACCATGGGGGGACGCCCACAGATACGCAGTATTTT.

By sample share, this clonotype is medium-sized. This sequence joins TRBV2 and TRBJ2-3; D assignment may be TRBD1 or TRBD2 (5 bases each). CDR3 length: 14 residues. The germline CDR1 and CDR2 sequences are SNHLY and FYNNEI. V was shortened by 3 bases and J by 2 bases, with 9 bases between the two germline ends. CDR3 residues: CASSDGAHTDTQYF. CDR3 DNA sequence: TGTGCCAGCAGTGACGGGGCGCACACAGATACGCAGTATTTT.

This clonotype is judged medium-sized. This chain uses TRBV6-5 with TRBJ2-2; 7 positions agree with TRBD2. The CDR3 is made up of 17 amino acids. V lost 3 bases, J lost 1 base, and 8 bases stayed unmatched. Germline CDR1 reads MNHEY; CDR2 reads SVGAGI. The CDR3 is CASSYSSGRRNTGELFF. As DNA, the CDR3 is TGTGCCAGCAGTTATTCTAGCGGTAGACGGAACACCGGGGAGCTGTTTTTT.

This clonotype is medium-sized within its sample. The V and J genes are TRBV25-1 and TRBJ1-4; no clear D. Germline V lookup: CDR1 MGHDK, CDR2 SYGVNS. V shed 1 base and J shed 0 bases, with 6 bases lying between them. This CDR3 spans 15 amino acids. DNA of the CDR3: TGTGCCAGCAGTGAATGGGCGTCAACTAATGAAAAACTGTTTTTT. Amino acids: CASSEWASTNEKLFF.

The V and J genes are TRBV19 and TRBJ2-7; 9 positions match TRBD1. Trimming took 10 bases from V and 3 from J; bases not matched to a gene: 1. CDR1 LNHDA and CDR2 SQIVND come from the germline V gene (reference sequence). This CDR3 region has 11 residues. The CDR3 is CATTGGYEQYF. In DNA, the CDR3 is TGTGCCACGACAGGGGGCTACGAGCAGTACTTC. The full variable domain, with the rest looked up from reference TRBV19 and TRBJ2-7, is DGGITQSPKYLFRKEGQNVTLSCEQNLNHDAMYWYRQDPGQGLRLIYYSQIVNDFQKGDIAEGYSVSREKKESFPLTVTSAQKNPTAFYLCATTGGYEQYFGPGTRLTVT.

This clonotype counts as medium-sized. J is TRBJ1-5 and V is TRBV7-8, with TRBD1 identical over 7 bases. This CDR3 spans 16 amino acids. Germline V lookup: CDR1 SGHVS, CDR2 FQNEAQ. V shed 0 bases and J 5 bases; nucleotides not matched to a gene: 7. The CDR3 nucleotides are TGTGCCAGCAGCTTAGCTGGGGACAGACCTGATCAGCCCCAGCATTTT. Translated, it gives CASSLAGDRPDQPQHF.

This clonotype is judged medium-sized (0.01 to 0.1%). The chain has TRBV7-9 and TRBJ2-3, with D possibly matching TRBD2 (5 bases). Deletions cut 8 bases from V and 3 bases from J, with 15 bases between. In germline, CDR1 is SEHNR, CDR2 FQNEAQ (reference sequence). This CDR3 spans 14 amino acids. CDR3 residues: CASSPTGGTDTQYF. The CDR3 DNA sequence: TGTGCCAGCTCCCCAACCGGCGGGACAGATACGCAGTATTTT. The whole variable domain, remainder taken from reference TRBV7-9 and TRBJ2-3, is DTGVSQNPRHKITKRGQNVTFRCDPISEHNRLYWYRQTLGQGPEFLTYFQNEAQLEKSRLLSDRFSAERPKGSFSTLEIQRTEQGDSAMYLCASSPTGGTDTQYFGPGTRLTVL.

This clonotype was observed a single time. The chain uses TRBV12-3 or TRBV12-4 and TRBJ1-2; 8 positions agree with TRBD1. The CDR3 has 13 residues. Germline trimming cut 5 bases from V and 8 bases from J; bases unmatched to any gene: 7. The CDR3 nucleotides are TGTGCCAGCAGTCCAGGACAGGGAGGCGGCTACACCTTC. Protein: CASSPGQGGGYTF.

This clonotype was recorded many times. The J gene is TRBJ1-5, the V gene TRBV12-3 or TRBV12-4; the match to TRBD1 covers 9 bases. The CDR3 length is 16 residues. V shed 1 base, J shed 3 bases, and the junction held 4 bases outside the gene matches. CDR3: CASSLGTGADNQPQHF. The CDR3 DNA sequence: TGTGCCAGCAGTTTAGGGACAGGGGCCGACAATCAGCCCCAGCATTTT.

This clonotype is medium-sized by share. The rearrangement joins TRBV7-2 to TRBJ1-5, with 9 positions matching TRBD1. The CDR3 has 20 amino acids. The J segment lost 0 bases and the V segment lost 2 bases, leaving 14 bases of the junction unmatched. Germline V gives CDR1 SGHTA, CDR2 FQGNSA. In DNA, the CDR3 is TGTGCCAGCAGCTTAATTTGGCCTTCGTGGACAGGGGCTAGCAATCAGCCCCAGCATTTT. Its translation is CASSLIWPSWTGASNQPQHF.

This clonotype showed up many times. J is TRBJ1-5 and V is TRBV12-5; possible D gene TRBD1, 6 bases. V gave up 5 bases and J gave up 3 bases, with 17 bases separating them. This CDR3 has 16 residues. The germline gives CDR1 LGHNT, CDR2 FRNRAP. CDR3 protein: CASGPADRENNQPQHF. DNA of the CDR3: TGTGCTAGTGGTCCCGCGGACAGAGAAAACAATCAGCCCCAGCATTTT.